This T cell receptor (beta chain) is from a study of blood T cell repertoires in COVID-19 (dated by TCRdb to 2019 to 2021). The study in broad terms: Samples from collaborators originated in the United States, Italy and Spain and spanned both the acute and convalescent phases of COVID-19. The prospective study material was composed of cDNA or gDNA derived from T cells, B-cell-depleted T cells, or PBMCs. The dataset comprised deeply sampled blood TCRbeta repertoires from subjects exposed to, actively infected with, or recovered from COVID-19. A freely available public database, intended as a resource for researchers studying the immune response to SARS-CoV-2, is where the repertoires were released. Samples came from the ongoing ImmuneRACE study (first 160 participants) plus 1,254 subjects from 6 global collaborators. Nearly every sample came with metadata listing a de-identified subject ID, COVID-19 status, age in years and sex. Where available, HLA class I and class II types were taken from metadata supplied by the sample provider and were not determined by assay-based typing.

A second Seattle source provided samples from volunteer blood donors who had recovered from COVID-19. The collaborating institutions used their own protocols to collect whole blood in K2EDTA tubes. Collaborator samples were shipped for TCRbeta analysis as frozen whole blood, isolated PBMCs, or DNA extracted from either sample type. Paper-wide results and their limitations: The amount of clinical and demographic metadata varied by source and participant and was provided uncurated.

Regarding this clone: Its antigen is currently not known. The sample holds no much larger clone one base away, and base qualities are not on file.

The immunoSEQ Assay, a bias-controlled multiplex PCR, was used to amplify TCRbeta CDR3 regions from genomic DNA. In the paper's pipeline: The number of nucleated cells in each sample was estimated from the amplification of reference gene primers within the assay. Sequence reads were collapsed and filtered to measure the absolute abundance of every unique TCRbeta CDR3 rearrangement. Productive Simpson clonality was computed per sample as the square root of Simpson's diversity index over productive rearrangements. The table comes from immuneACCESS by way of TCRdb, which keeps in-frame sequences with V and J called. Part of the clones is missing from these tables; in studies checked, under half for an unresolved V gene and the rest for unknown reasons. V, J and clone size derive from that table, while D and trimming were established from the DNA sequence. For this sample there are about 200,000 clones; under 80% appear just once. Approximately 13% of the sample is in the top ten clones.

From cysteine to phenylalanine, the CDR3 is 13 amino acids long. Solely the CDR3 DNA is kept, with 39 bases framed from the first base. Between the V and J ends, shortened by 6 bases and 6 bases respectively, the junction contains 14 bases. The germline V gene yields MNHEY for CDR1 and SVGAGI for CDR2. The sequenced sample consisted of peripheral blood. The chain is made from TRBV6-5 and TRBJ1-1; the D gene is possibly TRBD1, with 6 bases matching. The source of this sequence is a man aged 50-59 years who had recovered from COVID-19. In nucleotide form, the sequence is TGTGCCAGCAGGAGCTCAGGGGCAGCTGAAGCTTTCTTT. This encodes CASRSSGAAEAFF.